This TCR beta chain was recorded in a study of response to subunit inactivated influenza vaccine. Notes on the study in general: The study's authors posited that every seasonal influenza vaccination enlists few new T cells.

The J segment lost 2 bases and the V segment lost 2 bases, leaving 3 bases of the junction unmatched. Looked up from germline, CDR1 is SGHDT and CDR2 is YYEEEE. CDR3 length equals 16 residues. The table lists this clonotype with a few counts. Its antigen is undetermined. TCRdb independently ran MiXCR on the RT-PCR reads; one entry per CDR3 protein. Among 550,000 to 600,000 distinct CDR3 sequences listed, 12% were seen once. The clonotype originates from a man over 45 who received an inactivated influenza vaccine. V usage is TRBV5-6 and J usage is TRBJ2-3, with TRBD2 identical over 12 bases. The material sequenced was PBMCs from blood, taken on the day of vaccination. The CDR3 spells CASSFGTSGFTDTQYF. The CDR3 coding sequence is TGTGCCAGCAGCTTCGGGACTAGCGGGTTCACAGATACGCAGTATTTT.